These T cell receptor beta chains were read from a single sample in a study of cytomegalovirus exposure and HLA in healthy donors. Produced via immunoSEQ multiplex PCR; TCRdb's table is partial and in-frame only. The sample holds some 150,000 clones; roughly 85% are singletons and the top ten take under 8%. Sequenced sample: PBMCs. The receptors here all came from a man aged 35-49 years in good health and CMV-seropositive. Each CDR3 is given with its conserved first and last residue. Fields, in order: clone size, D gene, V gene, J gene, CDR3 protein, CDR3 DNA. A D gene is named only where the DNA matches it firmly. Size values are once, few and many counts, or a class for expanded clones, and some rows have none.

clone size: -; D gene: TRBD2; V gene: TRBV5-1; J gene: TRBJ2-1; CDR3 protein: CASSLEGLAIYNEQFF; CDR3 DNA: TGCGCCAGCAGCTTGGAGGGACTAGCGATTTACAATGAGCAGTTCTTC
clone size: -; D gene: -; V gene: TRBV2; J gene: TRBJ1-4; CDR3 protein: CASSEGWSGANEKLFF; CDR3 DNA: TGTGCCAGCAGTGAAGGTTGGTCAGGCGCAAATGAAAAACTGTTTTTT
clone size: -; D gene: TRBD2; V gene: TRBV7-2; J gene: TRBJ2-1; CDR3 protein: CASSFGLAGGNEQFF; CDR3 DNA: TGTGCCAGCAGCTTTGGACTAGCGGGAGGGAATGAGCAGTTCTTC
clone size: once; D gene: -; V gene: TRBV11-2; J gene: TRBJ2-2; CDR3 protein: CASSLGVGSGTGELFF; CDR3 DNA: TGTGCCAGCAGCTTAGGTGTGGGTAGCGGAACCGGGGAGCTGTTTTTT
clone size: -; D gene: TRBD1; V gene: TRBV19; J gene: TRBJ1-1; CDR3 protein: CATHKGQGPGTEAFF; CDR3 DNA: TGTGCCACCCATAAGGGACAGGGGCCGGGCACTGAAGCTTTCTTT
clone size: -; D gene: -; V gene: TRBV6-1; J gene: TRBJ1-2; CDR3 protein: CASSGVTVYGYTF; CDR3 DNA: TGTGCCAGCAGTGGAGTGACAGTCTATGGCTACACCTTC
clone size: -; D gene: -; V gene: TRBV19; J gene: TRBJ2-1; CDR3 protein: CASRSGVRPYNEQFF; CDR3 DNA: TGTGCCAGTAGGAGCGGAGTGAGACCCTACAATGAGCAGTTCTTC
clone size: -; D gene: TRBD1; V gene: TRBV7-9; J gene: TRBJ1-4; CDR3 protein: CASSLATGGKGEKLFF; CDR3 DNA: TGTGCCAGCAGCTTAGCAACAGGGGGCAAAGGAGAAAAACTGTTTTTT
clone size: -; D gene: -; V gene: TRBV7-2; J gene: TRBJ2-7; CDR3 protein: CASSLLASSYEQYF; CDR3 DNA: TGTGCCAGCAGCTTATTAGCCAGCTCCTACGAGCAGTACTTC
clone size: -; D gene: -; V gene: TRBV19; J gene: TRBJ1-1; CDR3 protein: CASSMPRGLSTEAFF; CDR3 DNA: TGTGCCAGTAGTATGCCCCGCGGACTCAGTACTGAAGCTTTCTTT
clone size: -; D gene: -; V gene: TRBV13; J gene: TRBJ1-2; CDR3 protein: CASSLSGSASPADYGYTF; CDR3 DNA: TGTGCCAGCAGCTTATCGGGGTCGGCCTCTCCCGCCGACTATGGCTACACCTTC
clone size: -; D gene: TRBD1; V gene: TRBV9; J gene: TRBJ1-4; CDR3 protein: CASSASGQLNEKLFF; CDR3 DNA: TGTGCCAGCAGCGCTTCGGGACAGCTTAATGAAAAACTGTTTTTT
clone size: few; D gene: TRBD1; V gene: TRBV10-3; J gene: TRBJ1-2; CDR3 protein: CAISETTGSYGYTF; CDR3 DNA: TGTGCCATCAGTGAGACGACAGGGTCCTATGGCTACACCTTC
clone size: -; D gene: -; V gene: TRBV7-8; J gene: TRBJ2-1; CDR3 protein: CASSAGPREEQFF; CDR3 DNA: TGTGCCAGCAGCGCGGGACCTAGGGAGGAGCAGTTCTTC
clone size: few; D gene: -; V gene: TRBV6-1; J gene: TRBJ2-6; CDR3 protein: CASSDRFDLSGANVLTF; CDR3 DNA: TGTGCCAGCAGTGACAGGTTTGATCTCTCTGGGGCCAACGTCCTGACTTTC
clone size: -; D gene: TRBD1; V gene: TRBV27; J gene: TRBJ1-2; CDR3 protein: CASSLSPGQRSYTF; CDR3 DNA: TGTGCCAGCAGTTTATCCCCGGGACAGCGAAGCTACACCTTC
clone size: few; D gene: -; V gene: TRBV20-1; J gene: TRBJ2-1; CDR3 protein: CSARIDNEQFF; CDR3 DNA: TGCAGTGCGAGAATAGACAATGAGCAGTTCTTC
clone size: once; D gene: -; V gene: TRBV7-8; J gene: TRBJ1-2; CDR3 protein: CASSLASQGYGYTF; CDR3 DNA: TGTGCCAGCAGCTTAGCTTCGCAGGGTTATGGCTACACCTTC
clone size: -; D gene: TRBD1; V gene: TRBV19; J gene: TRBJ2-1; CDR3 protein: CASSAQGAVQFF; CDR3 DNA: TGTGCCAGTAGTGCACAGGGGGCCGTGCAGTTCTTC
clone size: few; D gene: -; V gene: TRBV15; J gene: TRBJ2-1; CDR3 protein: CATSTEGPGGYNEQFF; CDR3 DNA: TGTGCCACCAGCACCGAAGGTCCCGGGGGATACAATGAGCAGTTCTTC
clone size: -; D gene: -; V gene: TRBV19; J gene: TRBJ1-1; CDR3 protein: CASSIPPRNTEAFF; CDR3 DNA: TGTGCCAGTAGTATCCCCCCGAGAAACACTGAAGCTTTCTTT
clone size: few; D gene: -; V gene: TRBV5-4; J gene: TRBJ2-4; CDR3 protein: CASSLGGAKNIQYF; CDR3 DNA: TGTGCCAGCAGCTTGGGAGGGGCCAAAAACATTCAGTACTTC
clone size: -; D gene: -; V gene: TRBV28; J gene: TRBJ1-2; CDR3 protein: CASSARNYGYTF; CDR3 DNA: TGTGCCAGCAGTGCCCGGAACTATGGCTACACCTTC
clone size: -; D gene: -; V gene: TRBV7-9; J gene: TRBJ1-1; CDR3 protein: CASSLVLNTEAFF; CDR3 DNA: TGTGCCAGCAGCTTAGTCTTGAACACTGAAGCTTTCTTT
clone size: -; D gene: -; V gene: TRBV5-6; J gene: TRBJ1-2; CDR3 protein: CASSPDRNYGYTF; CDR3 DNA: TGTGCCAGCAGCCCGGACAGAAACTATGGCTACACCTTC
clone size: few; D gene: -; V gene: TRBV5-6; J gene: TRBJ2-7; CDR3 protein: CASSLGAGSGYF; CDR3 DNA: TGTGCCAGCAGCTTGGGAGCGGGTAGCGGGTACTTC
clone size: -; D gene: -; V gene: TRBV25-1; J gene: TRBJ2-2; CDR3 protein: CASRGGWAGELFF; CDR3 DNA: TGTGCCAGCAGGGGAGGTTGGGCCGGGGAGCTGTTTTTT
clone size: -; D gene: -; V gene: TRBV30; J gene: TRBJ2-7; CDR3 protein: CAWSLYRVSYEQYF; CDR3 DNA: TGTGCCTGGAGTCTCTACAGGGTATCCTACGAGCAGTACTTC